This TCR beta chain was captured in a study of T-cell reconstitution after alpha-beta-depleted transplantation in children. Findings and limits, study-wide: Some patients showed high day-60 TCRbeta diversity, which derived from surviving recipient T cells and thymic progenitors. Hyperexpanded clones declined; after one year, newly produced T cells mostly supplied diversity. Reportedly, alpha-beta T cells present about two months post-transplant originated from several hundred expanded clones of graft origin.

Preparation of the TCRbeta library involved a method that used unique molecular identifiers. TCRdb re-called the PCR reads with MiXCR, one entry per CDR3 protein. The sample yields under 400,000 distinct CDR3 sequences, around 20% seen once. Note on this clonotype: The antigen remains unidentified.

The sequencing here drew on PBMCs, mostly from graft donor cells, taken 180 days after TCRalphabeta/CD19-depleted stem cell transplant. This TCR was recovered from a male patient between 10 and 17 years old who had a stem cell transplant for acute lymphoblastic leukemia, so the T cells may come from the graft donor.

The CDR3 sequence is CASSLGTSYSSDTQYF. CDR3 bases: TGTGCCAGCAGCTTAGGGACTAGCTATTCCTCCGATACGCAGTATTTT. The chain is built from TRBV7-8 and TRBJ2-3; 8 bases map to TRBD2. Germline assignment: CDR1 SGHVS and CDR2 FQNEAQ. V shed 1 base, J shed 6 bases, and the junction held 9 bases outside the gene matches. The CDR3 is 16 residues long.